Sequencing of this T cell receptor beta chain was carried out in a study of regulatory T cells in long-lasting Graves disease. Study-level background: Persistent cases were those of Graves' disease that involved over 5 years of antithyroid drugs with positive TSH receptor antibodies. Study-wide points: More public clonotypes were shared by persistent patients (about 3,000) than by new patients (approximately 1,000).

The time point here: persistent/refractory GD, antithyroid drugs over 5 years with positive TRAb. PBMC RNA was the source of the TCR library. HTBI primers from iRepertoire and Arm-PCR of CDR3 regions yielded the TCR beta libraries. TCRdb redid the calling of the multiplex PCR reads with MiXCR, one entry per CDR3 protein. The repertoire holds around 450,000 distinct CDR3 sequences, around a fifth seen once, with less than 9% in the top ten. This clonotype occurred many times. Its target is unknown. V was shortened by 6 bases and J by 0 bases, with 12 bases between the two germline ends. The CDR3 is 15 amino acids.

The specimen was peripheral blood mononuclear cells (PBMCs), collected when the disease was refractory, from a patient treated with antithyroid drugs. The rearrangement joins TRBV12-3 or TRBV12-4 to TRBJ1-5; D might be TRBD1 (6 bases). This TCR derives from a female donor with Graves disease. CDR3 amino acids: CASRGGSYSNQPQHF. The CDR3 bases are TGTGCCAGCAGGGGGGGCAGTTATAGCAATCAGCCCCAGCATTTT.